This T cell receptor beta chain appears in the sequencing data of a study of somatic mutations in cytotoxic T cells in rheumatoid arthritis (dated 2017 in TCRdb). Looking at the study overall: Patient peripheral blood (about 30 ml EDTA) was drawn right after diagnosis and before any treatment started. Sorted V beta1+ cells also underwent TCRB sequencing, and some V beta antibody-stained T-cell populations were flow-sorted at nearly 100% purity on a FACSAria II or Sony SH800. The study asked whether expanded CD8+ T-cell clones in newly diagnosed, untreated rheumatoid arthritis carry somatic mutations, and used TCRB deep sequencing to characterize clonality. TCRB deep sequencing was performed for 65 rheumatoid arthritis patients and 20 or so healthy controls. Median age was essentially the same in the patient group and the control group.

Only one count was recorded for this clone. Its antigen is not yet known. Base qualities are not provided; no much larger clone lies one nucleotide away. On an AutoMACS, CD4+ and CD8+ cells were isolated via positive magnetic bead selection, and their purity was verified by flow cytometry. Initial screening for clonal expansions relied on flow cytometry with a TCR V beta antibody panel, after which sorted CD8+ fractions underwent TCRB deep sequencing for characterization. Peripheral blood mononuclear cells were obtained using density gradient separation with Ficoll-Paque PLUS. Using Nucleospin Tissue or Tissue XS kits, DNA was extracted from CD4-enriched, CD8-enriched or PBMC samples, with quantification by a Qubit 2.0 fluorometer. Sequencing of TCRB CDR3 was done on genomic DNA with the immunoSEQ assay. The original methods were these. Published virus-specific TCRB sequences were compared with patient CD8+ clones larger than 1%, and only a few matches were found. Nothing other than productive TCRB rearrangements was included in the analyses. Defining a clone by its unique TCRB CDR3 sequence, the study calculated clonality as a productive clonality index derived from Shannon entropy. Repertoire overlap for a pair of samples was computed from each clone's template counts relative to total templates per sample. A correlation with a Spearman r of 0.61 was found between V-gene usage by flow cytometry and V-gene usage by TCRB sequencing. TCRdb holds this immuneACCESS table with in-frame rearrangements only. Some clones are missing; in checked studies, unresolved V genes explain under half, and the rest has no known cause. The V and J calls and clone size come from that table; D and trimming were worked out from the DNA. This sample comprises approximately 15,000 clones, nearly 80% of them detected only once. Around 21% of the sample lies in the top ten.

There are 15 amino acids in the CDR3, from cysteine to phenylalanine inclusive. Here the CDR3 DNA is all that survives: 45 bases in frame from base 1. CDR1 and CDR2, looked up from the germline V gene (reference sequence), are LNHDA and SQIVND. For this chain, trimming is 6 bases at the V end and 3 bases at the J end, and the number of junction bases without a gene match is 9. The paper's findings and limits, for the study overall: The slight underrepresentation of TRBV07 in patients was not corrected for multiple comparisons. It was unknown which antigens the expanded CD8+ clones targeted, and their absence from virus-specific databases did not exclude viral specificity. In patients, CD8+ clonality rose with age (Spearman r ~ 0.45), which was not the case in healthy controls. CD8+ T-cell clonality did not differ significantly between rheumatoid arthritis patients and age-matched healthy controls. In about an eighth of the roughly 60 patients the largest CD8+ clone exceeded 20% of CD8+ cells, and several identical CD8+ TCRB sequences were shared between blood and synovial fluid.

Rearrangement joined TRBV19 to TRBJ2-3; the junction holds 7 bases that match TRBD1. Sequenced sample: CD8+ T cells sorted from blood. This receptor was identified in an adult with rheumatoid arthritis. The DNA sequence is TGTGCCAGTAGGTACCAGGGGGTTGGTACAGATACGCAGTATTTT. Translated, it gives CASRYQGVGTDTQYF.